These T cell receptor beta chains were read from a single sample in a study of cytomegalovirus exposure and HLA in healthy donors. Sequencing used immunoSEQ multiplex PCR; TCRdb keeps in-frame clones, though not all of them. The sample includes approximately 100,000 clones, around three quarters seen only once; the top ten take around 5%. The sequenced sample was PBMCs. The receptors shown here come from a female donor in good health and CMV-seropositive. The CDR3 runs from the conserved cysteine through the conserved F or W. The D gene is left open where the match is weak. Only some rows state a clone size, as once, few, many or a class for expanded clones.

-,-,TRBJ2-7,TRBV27,TGTGCCAGCACCAAGAGGTCCTACGAGCAGTACTTC,CASTKRSYEQYF
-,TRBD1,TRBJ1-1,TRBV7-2,TGTGCCAGCAGCCAGCAGGGTCTGGGACAGCTACTTGGGACTGAAGCTTTCTTT,CASSQQGLGQLLGTEAFF
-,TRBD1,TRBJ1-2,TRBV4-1,TGCGCCAGCAGCGGACAGGGACTCTATGGCTACACCTTC,CASSGQGLYGYTF
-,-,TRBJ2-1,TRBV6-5,TGTGCCAGCAGTAGACAGAGCTCCTACAATGAGCAGTTCTTC,CASSRQSSYNEQFF
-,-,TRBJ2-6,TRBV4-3,TGCGCCAGCAGCCAAGTCGGCTCTGGGGCCAACGTCCTGACTTTC,CASSQVGSGANVLTF
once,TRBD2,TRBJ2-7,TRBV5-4,TGTGCCAGCAGCTTTGATAGCGGGAGGTTAACCTACGAGCAGTACTTC,CASSFDSGRLTYEQYF
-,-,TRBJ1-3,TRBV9,TGTGCCAGCAGCGTCGGCGGGGACTCTGGAAACACCATATATTTT,CASSVGGDSGNTIYF
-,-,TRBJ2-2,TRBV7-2,TGTGCCAGCAGCGGAGGGATTCTTGACAACACCGGGGAGCTGTTTTTT,CASSGGILDNTGELFF
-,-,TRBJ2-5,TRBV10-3,TGTGCCATCAGTGAACACTATTCATCAGAGACCCAGTACTTC,CAISEHYSSETQYF
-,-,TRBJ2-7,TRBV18,TGTGCCAGCTCACCAGGCGGACTCTCCTACGAGCAGTACTTC,CASSPGGLSYEQYF
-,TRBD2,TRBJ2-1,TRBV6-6,TGTGCCAGCACCCTAGCGGGAGGCAATGAGCAGTTCTTC,CASTLAGGNEQFF
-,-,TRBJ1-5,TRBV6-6,TGTGCCAGCAGTACAGGGTATCGAAATCAGCCCCAGCATTTT,CASSTGYRNQPQHF
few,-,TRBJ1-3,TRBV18,TGTGCCAGCTCACTTGGGACCGGGACATCTGACACCATATATTTT,CASSLGTGTSDTIYF
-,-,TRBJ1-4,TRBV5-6,TGTGCCAGCAGCCTACATCGAGGAGTTCTAGATGAAAAACTGTTTTTT,CASSLHRGVLDEKLFF
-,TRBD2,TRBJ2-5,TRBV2,TGTGCCAGCAGTGTCTTAGCGGGAGTTCAAGAGACCCAGTACTTC,CASSVLAGVQETQYF
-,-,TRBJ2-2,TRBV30,TGTGCCTGGAGTGTACCTCAAGACAGGCCCGGGGAGCTGTTTTTT,CAWSVPQDRPGELFF
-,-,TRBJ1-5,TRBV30,TGTGCCTGGAGTAAGGTTACAGGCAATCAGCCCCAGCATTTT,CAWSKVTGNQPQHF
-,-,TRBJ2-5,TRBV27,TGTGCCAGCAGCCAGAATAACCGGGGTTGGACCCAGTACTTC,CASSQNNRGWTQYF
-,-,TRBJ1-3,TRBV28,TGTGCCAGCAGTTTAGAAGCCCTCTCTGGAAACACCATATATTTT,CASSLEALSGNTIYF
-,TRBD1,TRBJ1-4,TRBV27,TGTGCCAGCAGTTTAGCAGGGGGCCTTACGACTAATGAAAAACTGTTTTTT,CASSLAGGLTTNEKLFF
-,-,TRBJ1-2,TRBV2,TGTGCCAGCAGTAAAGTCACAGGTAGCTATGGCTACACCTTC,CASSKVTGSYGYTF
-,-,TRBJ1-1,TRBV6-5,TGTGCCAGCAGGGACGGGGGTGAAGCTTTCTTT,CASRDGGEAFF
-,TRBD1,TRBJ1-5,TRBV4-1,TGCGCCAGCAGCCAAGAGATACCGACAGGGGGCGCGGATCAGCCCCAGCATTTT,CASSQEIPTGGADQPQHF
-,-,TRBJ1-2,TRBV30,TGTGCCTGGGGAGGGGCCGTATCGAACTATGGCTACACCTTC,CAWGGAVSNYGYTF
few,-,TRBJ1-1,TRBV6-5,TGTGCCAGCAGTTACGGCAGGGGAGTCGCTTTCTTT,CASSYGRGVAFF
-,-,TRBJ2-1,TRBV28,TGTGCCAGCAGTACGGGCCCCCGGGACTATGAGCAGTTCTTC,CASSTGPRDYEQFF
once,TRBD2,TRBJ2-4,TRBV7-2,TGTGCCAGCAGCTTTTCCAGCGGGGGGGCTAACATTCAGTACTTC,CASSFSSGGANIQYF
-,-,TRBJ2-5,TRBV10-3,TGTGCCATCAGTGAAGGAGGTGGAGCCACAAGAGAGGCCCAGTACTTC,CAISEGGGATREAQYF
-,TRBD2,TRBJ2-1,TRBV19,TGTGCCAGTAGTTTCACTAGCGGGAGAGGTGAGCAGTTCTTC,CASSFTSGRGEQFF
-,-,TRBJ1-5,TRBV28,TGTGCCAGCAGTTTTCAACAGGGTCAGCCCCAGCATTTT,CASSFQQGQPQHF
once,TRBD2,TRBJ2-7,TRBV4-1,TGCGCCAGCAGCCAACCGCAACCGGGGGCGGGAGGCGAGCAGTACTTC,CASSQPQPGAGGEQYF
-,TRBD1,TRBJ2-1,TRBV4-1,TGCGCCAGCAGCCCGACAGGGGATCCCTACAATGAGCAGTTCTTC,CASSPTGDPYNEQFF
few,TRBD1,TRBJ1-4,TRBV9,TGTGCCAGCAGCGTCTCCAACCCGGGACAGGGGAGTGAAAAACTGTTTTTT,CASSVSNPGQGSEKLFF
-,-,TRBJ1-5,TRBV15,TGTGCCACCAGCACTATGGACAGAGGGGAAGGACAGCCCCAGCATTTT,CATSTMDRGEGQPQHF
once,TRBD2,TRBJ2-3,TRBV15,TGTGCCACTGCCGGCGGTGGGACTAGCGGGAGGCCGTCAGATACGCAGTATTTT,CATAGGGTSGRPSDTQYF
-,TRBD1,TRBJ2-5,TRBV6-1,TGTGCCAGCAGGCTACAGGGGCAAGAGACCCAGTACTTC,CASRLQGQETQYF
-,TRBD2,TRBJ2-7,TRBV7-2,TGTGCCAGCAGCCCTAGCGGGAGGGCCTCCTACGAGCAGTACTTC,CASSPSGRASYEQYF
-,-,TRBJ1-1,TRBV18,TGTGCCAGCTCCTTCGAGGGACTGCTGAACACTGAAGCTTTCTTT,CASSFEGLLNTEAFF
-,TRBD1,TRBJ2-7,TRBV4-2,TGTGCCAGCAGCCAAAGAGACAGGGGCTACGAGCAGTACTTC,CASSQRDRGYEQYF
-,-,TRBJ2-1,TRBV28,TGTGCCAGCCCTGGAAAGGGGGATCCCAGAAATCGTGAGCAGTTCTTC,CASPGKGDPRNREQFF
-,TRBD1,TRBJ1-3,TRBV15,TGTGCCACCAGCAGGGACAGGTTCTCTGGAAACACCATATATTTT,CATSRDRFSGNTIYF
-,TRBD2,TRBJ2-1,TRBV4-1,TGCGCCAGCAGCCCAGGGCAGTTGGGGGCGGGGGGACCAGGCAATGAGCAGTTCTTC,CASSPGQLGAGGPGNEQFF
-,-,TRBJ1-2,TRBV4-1,TGCGCCAGCAGCCCTGGGGCAGCGTGGGTCGGGGGCTACACCTTC,CASSPGAAWVGGYTF
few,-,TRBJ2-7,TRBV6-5,TGTGCCAGCAGCTCCGGAGACTCCGCCTACGAGCAGTACTTC,CASSSGDSAYEQYF
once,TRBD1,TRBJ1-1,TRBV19,TGTGCCAGTAGGCTGGGGGACAGGGAGAACACTGAAGCTTTCTTT,CASRLGDRENTEAFF
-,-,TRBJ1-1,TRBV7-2,TGTGCCAGCAGCTTATTTCAGGGGATGAACACTGAAGCTTTCTTT,CASSLFQGMNTEAFF
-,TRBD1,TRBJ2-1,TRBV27,TGTGCCAGCAGTTTTGGGACAGTATACAATGAGCAGTTCTTC,CASSFGTVYNEQFF
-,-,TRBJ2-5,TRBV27,TGTGCCAGCAGTTTGACAGGTCTATTGGAGACCCAGTACTTC,CASSLTGLLETQYF
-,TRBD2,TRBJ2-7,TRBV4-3,TGCGCCAGCAGCCAAGAGATTGGGGGTGACCTTTTGGGCGGGGGTCTGTACGAGCAGTACTTC,CASSQEIGGDLLGGGLYEQYF
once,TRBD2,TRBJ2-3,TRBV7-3,TGTGCCAGCAGCGATCCGGGACTAGCGGGTACTAGCACAGATACGCAGTATTTT,CASSDPGLAGTSTDTQYF
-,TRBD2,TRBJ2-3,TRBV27,TGTGCCAGCAGAAAGCGGGAGGGCCGTAGCGATACGCAGTATTTT,CASRKREGRSDTQYF
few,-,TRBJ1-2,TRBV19,TGTGCCAGTAGTCCAAGGGGGTCTGATGGCTACACCTTC,CASSPRGSDGYTF
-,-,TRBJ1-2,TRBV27,TGTGCCAGCACTCTTCGCGGGGGGCTAGTTAGCTATGGCTACACCTTC,CASTLRGGLVSYGYTF
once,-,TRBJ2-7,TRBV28,TGTGCCAGCAGTGAACCGTCCAGGAACTACGAGCAGTACTTC,CASSEPSRNYEQYF
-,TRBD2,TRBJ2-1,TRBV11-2,TGTGCCAGCAGCTTAGACAGGACTAGCGGGAGGACCTACAATGAGCAGTTCTTC,CASSLDRTSGRTYNEQFF
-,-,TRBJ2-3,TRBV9,TGTGCCAGCAGCGTAGTTGTGGTTGTCGGGGGGCCAAGAGATACGCAGTATTTT,CASSVVVVVGGPRDTQYF
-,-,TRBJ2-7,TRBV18,TGTGCCAGCTCACGTACCGGGACACTCTCCTACGAGCAGTACTTC,CASSRTGTLSYEQYF
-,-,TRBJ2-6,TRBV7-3,TGTGCCAGCAGCTTCTTGGGGGGGGGCAGTGGGGCCAACGTCCTGACTTTC,CASSFLGGGSGANVLTF
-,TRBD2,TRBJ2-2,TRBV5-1,TGCGCCAGCAGCCCCGGGACTAGCGGCACCGGGGAGCTGTTTTTT,CASSPGTSGTGELFF